The clone carrying this TCR beta chain was seen once. The data were taken from a study of blood T cell repertoires in COVID-19. On the study more broadly: Nucleic acid was either cDNA or gDNA, and it came from T cells, B-cell-depleted T cells, or PBMCs.

Looked up from germline, CDR1 is SGHAT and CDR2 is FQDESV (reference sequence). This CDR3 spans 13 amino acids. V was pared by 6 bases and J by 5 bases, with 6 bases of the junction left unmatched. Repertoires were generated with immunoSEQ multiplex PCR, while TCRdb's copy carries only in-frame clones and drops some. The sample carries 50,000 or so clones, approximately 80% recorded once. The chain couples TRBV11-1 to TRBJ2-7; 8 bases align to TRBD2. Sequenced input: peripheral blood. This clonotype was sampled from a human donor with active or convalescent COVID-19. The donor label of this sample is uncertain. CDR3 sequence (DNA): TGTGCCAGCAGTATAAGCGGGAGCCACGAGCAGTACTTC. Its translation: CASSISGSHEQYF. Together with reference TRBV11-1 and TRBJ2-7, the CDR3 gives the full variable domain: EAEVAQSPRYKITEKSQAVAFWCDPISGHATLYWYRQILGQGPELLVQFQDESVVDDSQLPKDRFSAERLKGVDSTLKIQPAELGDSAMYLCASSISGSHEQYFGPGTRLTVT.